This T cell receptor (beta chain) was captured by sequencing in a study of T-cell reconstitution after alpha-beta-depleted transplantation in children. Regarding the study as a whole: As was reported, about two months after transplant, alpha-beta T cells came from several hundred expanded graft clones. Some patients owed their high day-60 TCRbeta diversity to surviving recipient T cells and thymic progenitors. T-cell counts and diversity at one year following transplant were attributed mainly to newly produced T cells.

Looked up from germline, CDR1 is SGDLS and CDR2 is YYNGEE. J was trimmed by 2 bases and V by 3 bases; bases with no gene match: 19. The CDR3 is 20 residues long. Researchers prepared the TCRbeta library using unique molecular identifiers, the study reports. TCRdb re-called the PCR reads through MiXCR, storing one row per CDR3 protein. The sample has about a million distinct CDR3 sequences, about 26% seen once. This clonotype occurred a few times. Antigen unknown. The V and J genes are TRBV9 and TRBJ2-3, with 9 bases fitting TRBD1. The sequencing here drew on PBMCs, mostly from graft donor cells, taken 360 days after TCRalphabeta/CD19-depleted stem cell transplant. The sequence was obtained from a boy in the first two years of life who had a stem cell transplant for SCID, so the T cells may come from the graft donor. CDR3 in amino acids: CASSAFGTGRSTLSTDTQYF. The CDR3 DNA reads TGTGCCAGCAGCGCCTTCGGGACAGGGAGATCAACTCTATCCACAGATACGCAGTATTTT.